The T cell receptor (beta chain) described here comes from a study of blood T cell repertoires in COVID-19. Overall study context: Samples came from the United States, Italy and Spain, spanning acute and convalescent COVID-19. Sample material is recorded as cDNA or gDNA derived from T cells, B-cell-depleted T cells, or PBMCs.

Original processing notes: Nucleated cell number was recorded as an estimate derived from reference gene primer amplification. Profiled with immunoSEQ multiplex PCR; TCRdb holds only in-frame clones, not every one. V, J and clone size were drawn from that table, and D and trimming were deduced from the DNA. The sample gives approximately 69,000 clones, around 70% of which show up once; over 20% is in the top ten. This clone was observed a few times. Germline V gene sequence: CDR1 SGHKS, CDR2 YYEKEE (reference sequence). The CDR3 spans 16 residues. V dropped 4 bases and J dropped 1 base, with 14 bases sitting between them.

The TCR was taken from a man aged 55 to 70 with acute or convalescent COVID-19. The specimen sequenced was peripheral blood. V is TRBV5-5 and J is TRBJ2-2; weak D call: TRBD2 (6 bases). The CDR3 nucleotides read TGTGCCAGCAGCCTAGGGACTGGCGGGAACACCGGGGAGCTGTTTTTT. Its translation is CASSLGTGGNTGELFF. Together with reference TRBV5-5 and TRBJ2-2, the CDR3 gives the full variable domain: DAGVTQSPTHLIKTRGQQVTLRCSPISGHKSVSWYQQVLGQGPQFIFQYYEKEERGRGNFPDRFSARQFPNYSSELNVNALLLGDSALYLCASSLGTGGNTGELFFGEGSRLTVL.